Following are 23 T cell receptor beta chains from one sample sequenced in a study of OX40 agonist ivuxolimab in advanced cancers. Sequencing was performed with immunoSEQ multiplex PCR; in TCRdb, only in-frame clones are kept and a portion is missing. The sample carries tens of thousands of clones, over 80% recorded once. The sample consisted of CD4+ or CD8+ T cells sorted from blood, taken in a trial of the OX40 agonist ivuxolimab. These receptors were obtained from an adult with an advanced solid tumor such as melanoma, head and neck, liver or kidney cancer.

The CDR3 is CASSPLADGETQYF. In DNA form, the CDR3 reads TGTGCCAGCAGCCCTCTAGCGGACGGAGAGACCCAGTACTTC. V usage is TRBV4-2 and J usage is TRBJ2-5; TRBD2 matches at 7 bases. The CDR3 contains 14 residues. Germline CDR1 reads LGHNA; CDR2 reads YNFKEQ. The V gene end was trimmed by 4 bases and the J gene end by 4 bases; junction bases not matched to a gene: 6.

This clone was found once. The J gene is TRBJ2-3, the V gene TRBV2; D not certain. V shed 2 bases and J shed 14 bases, with 14 bases lying between them. The germline CDR1 and CDR2 sequences are SNHLY and FYNNEI. The CDR3 is 12 amino acids. The CDR3 region has the DNA TGTGCCAGCAGTGAAAGGGCCGCCCCTGCGTATTTT. It specifies CASSERAAPAYF.

J is TRBJ2-4 and V is TRBV28; tentative D call: TRBD1 (5 bases). The CDR3 spans 12 residues. Trimming took 6 bases from V and 8 from J, leaving 11 bases between them. In germline, CDR1 is MDHEN, CDR2 SYDVKM. This CDR3 is CASSYQGYIQYF. DNA for the CDR3: TGTGCCAGCAGCTATCAGGGATACATTCAGTACTTC.

V usage is TRBV2 and J usage is TRBJ2-5; D is perhaps TRBD1 or TRBD2 (6 bases each). Trimming removed 11 bases from V and 4 bases from J, with 14 bases in between. CDR3 size: 12 residues. Germline CDR1 is SNHLY and CDR2 is FYNNEI. The CDR3 loop reads CASAGEAETQYF. The CDR3 bases are TGTGCCTCAGCAGGGGAGGCAGAGACCCAGTACTTC.

The J gene is TRBJ2-2, the V gene TRBV7-9; the match to TRBD2 covers 8 bases. The CDR3 has 15 residues. The ends lost 5 bases at V and 6 bases at J; junction bases unmatched: 8. The V gene's germline CDR1 is SEHNR and CDR2 FQNEAQ (reference sequence). The CDR3 loop reads CASSLSGIGPGELFF. DNA for the CDR3: TGTGCCAGCAGCCTTAGCGGGATCGGACCCGGGGAGCTGTTTTTT.

J is TRBJ1-1 and V is TRBV27, with a weak D call TRBD1 (5 bases). Trimming shortened V by 7 bases and J by 1 base, and 16 bases separated the two germline ends. Germline values: CDR1 MNHEY, CDR2 SMNVEV (reference sequence). The CDR3 contains 15 residues. CDR3 sequence: CASTQSGRWNTEAFF. CDR3 nucleotides: TGTGCCAGCACTCAATCGGGGCGATGGAACACTGAAGCTTTCTTT.

V usage is TRBV13 and J usage is TRBJ2-7; D perhaps matches TRBD2 (6 bases). Trimming cost V 3 bases and J 5 bases, with 11 bases left between them. This CDR3 comprises 13 residues. Germline CDR1 reads PRHDT; CDR2 reads FYEKMQ (reference sequence). DNA for the CDR3: TGTGCCAGCAGCTTTGGGGAGGTCGACGAGCAGTACTTC. Residues: CASSFGEVDEQYF.

The rearrangement links TRBV29-1 to TRBJ2-5, with TRBD2 as a possible D gene (6 bases). The CDR3 consists of 15 residues. The germline V and J ends were trimmed by 4 bases and 0 bases, with 15 bases remaining between them. Germline CDR1 reads SQVTM; CDR2 reads ANQGSEA. CDR3 in DNA: TGCAGCGTTGGGAGGGCCAGCCGATACCAAGAGACCCAGTACTTC. This translates into CSVGRASRYQETQYF. Full variable domain (missing parts from reference TRBV29-1 and TRBJ2-5): SAVISQKPSRDICQRGTSLTIQCQVDSQVTMMFWYRQQPGQSLTLIATANQGSEATYESGFVIDKFPISRPNLTFSTLTVSNMSPEDSSIYLCSVGRASRYQETQYFGPGTRLLVL.

In its sample, this clone was seen a few times. The DNA for the CDR3 is TGCGCCAGCAGCTTTAGGACAGGGACCACCTACAATGAGCAGTTCTTC. This translates into CASSFRTGTTYNEQFF. This rearrangement joins TRBV5-1 to TRBJ2-1; 8 bases line up with TRBD1. CDR3 size: 16 residues. Germline V lookup: CDR1 SGHRS, CDR2 YFSETQ. V dropped 2 bases and J dropped 2; count of bases not matched to a gene: 6. Full variable domain (outside the CDR3, taken from reference TRBV5-1 and TRBJ2-1): KAGVTQTPRYLIKTRGQQVTLSCSPISGHRSVSWYQQTPGQGLQFLFEYFSETQRNKGNFPGRFSGRQFSNSRSEMNVSTLELGDSALYLCASSFRTGTTYNEQFFGPGTRLTVL.

This chain joins TRBV18 and TRBJ2-7; 8 bases map to TRBD1. Germline-derived CDR1 and CDR2 are KGHSH and LQKENI. The CDR3 loop spans 12 amino acids. Unmatched junction bases numbered 3, after V lost 2 bases and J lost 9 bases. CDR3 nucleotides: TGTGCCAGCTCACCAGGACAGGGAGGGCAGTACTTC. Amino acid sequence: CASSPGQGGQYF.

The gene calls are TRBV2 and TRBJ2-2, with 8 nucleotides matching TRBD2. CDR3 length: 13 residues. J lost 7 bases, V lost 7 bases, and 5 bases had no gene match. Looked up from germline, CDR1 is SNHLY and CDR2 is FYNNEI. CDR3 loop: CASTGLVGGELFF. For the CDR3, the DNA is TGTGCCAGCACGGGACTAGTCGGCGGGGAGCTGTTTTTT.

This chain joins TRBV28 and TRBJ1-2; no reliable D call. Germline CDR1 reads MDHEN; CDR2 reads SYDVKM. This CDR3 comprises 15 residues. V dropped 5 bases and J dropped 4 bases, with 17 bases sitting between them. CDR3 region: CASSGPFIRAYGYTF. In nucleotides, the CDR3 is TGTGCCAGCAGTGGGCCCTTCATACGGGCCTATGGCTACACCTTC.

The rearrangement links TRBV7-9 to TRBJ1-3; D is uncertain. The V gene lost 5 bases and the J gene lost 3 bases, with 17 bases spanning the gap. The length of the CDR3 is 16 residues. The germline gives CDR1 SEHNR, CDR2 FQNEAQ (reference sequence). The chain's CDR3 is CASSLGLVRDGNTIYF. In nucleotides, the CDR3 is TGTGCCAGCAGCCTGGGTTTGGTAAGAGATGGAAACACCATATATTTT.

The rearrangement uses TRBV27 and TRBJ1-3; 12 bases match TRBD1. CDR3 length: 15 residues. J was trimmed by 4 bases and V by 5 bases; bases with no gene match: 3. The germline V gene encodes CDR1 MNHEY and CDR2 SMNVEV (reference sequence). The CDR3 reads CASSRDRGPGNTIYF. Written as DNA, the CDR3 is TGTGCCAGCAGTAGGGACAGGGGGCCCGGAAACACCATATATTTT.

The chain couples TRBV7-7 to TRBJ2-1; maybe TRBD1 (6 bases). The CDR3 is 13 amino acids. The germline CDR1 and CDR2 sequences are SSHAT and FNYEAQ (reference sequence). V lost 5 bases, J lost 4 bases, and 9 bases lay in between. CDR3 nucleotide sequence: TGTGCCAGCAGCACGGGACAATACAATGAGCAGTTCTTC. This encodes CASSTGQYNEQFF.

The chain employs TRBV7-9 and TRBJ1-3; 9 bases are a match to TRBD1. J gave up 8 bases and V 2 bases, and 4 bases lay outside the gene matches. This CDR3 region has 14 residues. Germline values: CDR1 SEHNR, CDR2 FQNEAQ (reference sequence). The chain's CDR3 is CASSLRTGEDTIYF. In DNA, the CDR3 is TGTGCCAGCAGCTTACGGACAGGGGAGGACACCATATATTTT. The whole variable domain, filled in from reference TRBV7-9 and TRBJ1-3, reads DTGVSQNPRHKITKRGQNVTFRCDPISEHNRLYWYRQTLGQGPEFLTYFQNEAQLEKSRLLSDRFSAERPKGSFSTLEIQRTEQGDSAMYLCASSLRTGEDTIYFGEGSWLTVV.

The chain links TRBV7-6 to TRBJ2-7, with 9 bases lining up with TRBD1. The CDR3 extends over 14 amino acids. CDR1 is SGHVS and CDR2 is FNYEAQ in the germline V gene. Unmatched junction bases numbered 6, after V lost 5 bases and J lost 4 bases. The CDR3 loop reads CASSPSGTGYEQYF. The CDR3 DNA reads as TGTGCCAGCAGCCCCAGCGGGACAGGGTACGAGCAGTACTTC.

The chain is built from TRBV5-1 and TRBJ2-7, with 7 positions matching TRBD2. This CDR3 has 15 residues. Germline V CDR1 and CDR2: SGHRS, YFSETQ. V lost 4 bases and J lost 5; bases outside the gene matches: 12. This CDR3 is CASSPSAGKANEQYF. As DNA, the CDR3 is TGCGCCAGCAGCCCTTCAGCGGGAAAGGCGAACGAGCAGTACTTC.

In this sample, this clone turned up a few times. The rearrangement links TRBV5-6 to TRBJ2-5; D could derive from TRBD1 or TRBD2 (5 bases each). V dropped 2 bases and J dropped 1 base, with 9 bases sitting between them. The CDR3 is 14 amino acids. Germline assignment: CDR1 SGHDT and CDR2 YYEEEE. For the CDR3, the DNA is TGTGCCAGCAGCTTCCCAGGGAGCCAAGAGACCCAGTACTTC. Protein sequence: CASSFPGSQETQYF.

This clone was counted once. V is TRBV7-9 and J is TRBJ1-2; TRBD1 is a possible D gene (5 bases). V dropped 5 bases and J dropped 4 bases, with 23 bases sitting between them. The germline V gene has CDR1 SEHNR and CDR2 FQNEAQ (reference sequence). This CDR3 is built from 17 residues. CDR3 nucleotide sequence: TGTGCCAGCAGCGGTAATTCGGGAGGGACCCCGATCTATGGCTACACCTTC. Translated: CASSGNSGGTPIYGYTF.

This clone was counted once. The rearrangement joins TRBV14 to TRBJ2-1, with TRBD2 matching over 11 bases. Trimming took 4 bases from V and 6 from J; bases not matched to a gene: 5. The CDR3 runs to 15 residues. Per the germline V gene, CDR1 is SGHDN and CDR2 is FVKESK. CDR3 in amino acids: CASSPLAGGGNEQFF. In DNA form, the CDR3 reads TGTGCCAGCAGCCCTCTAGCGGGAGGAGGCAATGAGCAGTTCTTC.

The CDR3 region is CASSERDNYEQYF. In DNA, the CDR3 is TGTGCCAGCAGTGAACGAGACAACTACGAGCAGTACTTC. The V call is TRBV6-1, the J call TRBJ2-7; D unclear. The CDR3 consists of 13 residues. The germline V gene has CDR1 MNHNS and CDR2 SASEGT. Trimming pared 2 bases from V and 3 bases from J, leaving 8 bases between.

This chain links TRBV5-1 with TRBJ1-1; 7 nucleotides line up with TRBD1. The germline V gene encodes CDR1 SGHRS and CDR2 YFSETQ. V shed 4 bases and J 0 bases; nucleotides not matched to a gene: 0. The CDR3 loop spans 13 amino acids. This CDR3 reads CASSGTVNTEAFF. The CDR3 DNA follows: TGCGCCAGCAGCGGGACAGTGAACACTGAAGCTTTCTTT.